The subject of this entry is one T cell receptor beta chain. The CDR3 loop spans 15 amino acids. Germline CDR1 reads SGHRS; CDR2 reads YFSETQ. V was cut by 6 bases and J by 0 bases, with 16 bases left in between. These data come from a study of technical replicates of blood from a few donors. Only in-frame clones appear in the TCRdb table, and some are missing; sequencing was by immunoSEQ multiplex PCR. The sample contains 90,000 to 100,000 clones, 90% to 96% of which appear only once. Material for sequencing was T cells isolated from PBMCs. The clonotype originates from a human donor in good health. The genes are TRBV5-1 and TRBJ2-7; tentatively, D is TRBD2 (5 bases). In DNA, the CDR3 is TGCGCCAGCATGGTGAAAGCGGAAAGCTCCTACGAGCAGTACTTC. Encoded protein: CASMVKAESSYEQYF.